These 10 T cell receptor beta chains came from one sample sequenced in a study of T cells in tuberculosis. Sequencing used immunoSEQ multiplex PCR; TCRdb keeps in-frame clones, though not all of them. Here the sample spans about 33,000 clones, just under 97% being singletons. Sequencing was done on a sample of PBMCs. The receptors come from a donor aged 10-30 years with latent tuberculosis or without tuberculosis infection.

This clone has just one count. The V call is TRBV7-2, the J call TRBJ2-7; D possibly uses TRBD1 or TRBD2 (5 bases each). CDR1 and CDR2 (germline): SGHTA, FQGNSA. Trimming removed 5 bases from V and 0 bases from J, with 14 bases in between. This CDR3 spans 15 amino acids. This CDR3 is CASSLDYGASYEQYF. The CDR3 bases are TGTGCCAGCAGCCTAGACTATGGGGCCTCCTACGAGCAGTACTTC.

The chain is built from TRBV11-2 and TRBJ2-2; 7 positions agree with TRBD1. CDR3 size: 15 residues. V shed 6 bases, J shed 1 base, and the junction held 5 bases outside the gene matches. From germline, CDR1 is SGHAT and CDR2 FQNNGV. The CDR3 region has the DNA TGTGCCAGCAGGTCCCGGGACAGGAACACCGGGGAGCTGTTTTTT. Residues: CASRSRDRNTGELFF.

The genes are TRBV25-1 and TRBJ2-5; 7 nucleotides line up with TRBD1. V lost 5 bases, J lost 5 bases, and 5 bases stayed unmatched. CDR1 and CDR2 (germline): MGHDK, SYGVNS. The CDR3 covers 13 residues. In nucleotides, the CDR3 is TGTGCCAGCAGTTTAGGGGACAGCGAGACCCAGTACTTC. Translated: CASSLGDSETQYF.

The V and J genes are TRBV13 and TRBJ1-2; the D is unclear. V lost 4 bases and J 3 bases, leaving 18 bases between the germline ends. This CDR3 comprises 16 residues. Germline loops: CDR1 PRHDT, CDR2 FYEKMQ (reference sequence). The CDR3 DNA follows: TGTGCCAGCAGCTCCCTTGAGACTCGGAACTACTATGGCTACACCTTC. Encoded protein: CASSSLETRNYYGYTF.

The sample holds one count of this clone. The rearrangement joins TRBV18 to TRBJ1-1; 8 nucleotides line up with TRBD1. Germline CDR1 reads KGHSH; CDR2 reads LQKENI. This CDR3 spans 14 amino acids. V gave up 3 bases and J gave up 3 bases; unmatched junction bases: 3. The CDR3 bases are TGTGCCAGCTCACCCGACAGGGGTGACACTGAAGCTTTCTTT. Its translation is CASSPDRGDTEAFF.

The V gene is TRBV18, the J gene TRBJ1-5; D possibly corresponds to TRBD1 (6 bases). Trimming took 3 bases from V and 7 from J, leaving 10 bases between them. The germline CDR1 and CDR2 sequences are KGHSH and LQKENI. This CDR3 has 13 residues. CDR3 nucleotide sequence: TGTGCCAGCTCACCTAATGGGGGCCAGCCCCAGCATTTT. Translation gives CASSPNGGQPQHF.

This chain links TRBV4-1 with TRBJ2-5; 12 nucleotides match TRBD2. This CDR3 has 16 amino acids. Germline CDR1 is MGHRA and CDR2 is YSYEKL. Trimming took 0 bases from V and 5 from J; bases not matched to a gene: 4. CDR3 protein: CASSQDASGGGETQYF. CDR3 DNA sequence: TGCGCCAGCAGCCAAGATGCTAGCGGGGGGGGTGAGACCCAGTACTTC.

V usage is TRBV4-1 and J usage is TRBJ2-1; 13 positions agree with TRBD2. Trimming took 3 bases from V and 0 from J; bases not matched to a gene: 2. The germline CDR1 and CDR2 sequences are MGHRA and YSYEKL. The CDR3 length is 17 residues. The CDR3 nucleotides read TGCGCCAGCAGCCACGGGACTAGCGGGACCTCCTACAATGAGCAGTTCTTC. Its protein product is CASSHGTSGTSYNEQFF.

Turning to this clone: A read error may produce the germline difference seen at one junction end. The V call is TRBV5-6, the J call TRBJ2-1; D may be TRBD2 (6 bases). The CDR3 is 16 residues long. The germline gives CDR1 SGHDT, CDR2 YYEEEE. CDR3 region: CASTLGRESSYNEQFF. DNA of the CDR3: TGTGCCAGCACCTTGGGACGGGAGAGTTCCTACAATGAGCAGTTCTTC.

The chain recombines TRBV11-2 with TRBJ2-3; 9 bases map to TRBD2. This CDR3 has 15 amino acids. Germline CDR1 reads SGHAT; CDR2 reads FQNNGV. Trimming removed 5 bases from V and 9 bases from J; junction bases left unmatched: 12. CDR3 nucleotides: TGTGCCAGCAGCGCCCTCGGCGGGGGGGCCGGGACGCAGTATTTT. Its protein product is CASSALGGGAGTQYF.